These 14 T cell receptor beta chains were all obtained from the same sample, sequenced in a study of response to subunit inactivated influenza vaccine. From the RT-PCR reads, TCRdb called clonotypes with MiXCR, one entry per CDR3 protein. The sample has roughly 700,000 distinct CDR3 sequences, about 14% seen once. Sequenced material: PBMCs from blood, taken 14 to 15 days before vaccination. The receptors originated from a man aged 45-65 years who received an inactivated influenza vaccine.

This clonotype showed up just a few times. This chain uses TRBV3-1 with TRBJ1-5; D not certain. V shed 3 bases and J shed 3 bases, with 9 bases lying between them. The germline CDR1 and CDR2 sequences are LGHDT and YNNKEL (reference sequence). The CDR3 contains 14 residues. The CDR3 bases are TGTGCCAGCAGCCAGACGGGGTTCAATCAGCCCCAGCATTTT. Translating gives CASSQTGFNQPQHF.

J is TRBJ1-4 and V is TRBV20-1; D gene unclear. V was clipped by 6 bases and J by 8 bases, with 10 bases between them. The germline V gene has CDR1 DFQATT and CDR2 SNEGSKA (reference sequence). The CDR3 length is 11 residues. For the CDR3, the DNA is TGCAGTGCCGTCATTCGGGAAAAACTGTTTTTT. Its translation is CSAVIREKLFF.

This CDR3 is CASSVVSGGELFF. The CDR3 DNA reads as TGTGCCAGCAGCGTAGTTTCAGGCGGGGAGCTGTTTTTT. The chain links TRBV9 to TRBJ2-2; D remains unclear. CDR1 is SGDLS, CDR2 YYNGEE, per germline. The CDR3 loop spans 13 amino acids. Trimming shortened V by 0 bases and J by 7 bases, and 7 bases separated the two germline ends.

This clonotype was seen a handful of times. The genes are TRBV20-1 and TRBJ2-1; TRBD2 agrees at 10 bases. The CDR3 is 15 amino acids. Germline trimming cut 1 base from V and 2 bases from J; bases unmatched to any gene: 2. The V gene's germline CDR1 is DFQATT and CDR2 SNEGSKA (reference sequence). Written as DNA, the CDR3 is TGCAGTGCTAGAGGGCTAGCGGGGGCCTACAATGAGCAGTTCTTC. Its protein is CSARGLAGAYNEQFF.

This clonotype has more than one count but fewer than ten. The V and J genes are TRBV4-3 and TRBJ2-2; a possible D gene is TRBD2 (6 bases). Germline V gives CDR1 LGHNA, CDR2 YSLEER. Trimming cost V 0 bases and J 6 bases, with 11 bases left between them. There are 15 residues in the CDR3. In DNA, the CDR3 is TGCGCCAGCAGCCAAGATCGGAGGGTCGCCGGGGAGCTGTTTTTT. It codes for CASSQDRRVAGELFF.

The J gene is TRBJ2-1, the V gene TRBV6-5; D uncertain. Trimming stripped 2 bases from V and 0 bases from J, with 11 bases between. The CDR3 loop spans 16 amino acids. Germline CDR1 and CDR2: MNHEY and SVGAGI. For the CDR3, the DNA is TGTGCCAGCAGTTACCTTACAGCGAGCTCCTACAATGAGCAGTTCTTC. This encodes CASSYLTASSYNEQFF.

This chain uses TRBV7-2 with TRBJ1-4; a weak D match, TRBD1 (5 bases). CDR3 length: 15 amino acids. The V end was cut by 1 base, the J end by 7 bases, with 13 bases between. Germline V gene sequence: CDR1 SGHTA, CDR2 FQGNSA. DNA for the CDR3: TGTGCCAGCAGCTTAGATGGGACCCGAGTTGAAAAACTGTTTTTT. It yields the protein CASSLDGTRVEKLFF.

The V and J genes are TRBV14 and TRBJ2-3, with unresolved D. Germline V CDR1 and CDR2: SGHDN, FVKESK. Trimming removed 0 bases from V and 7 bases from J, with 17 bases in between. This CDR3 is built from 16 residues. In DNA form, the CDR3 reads TGTGCCAGCAGCCAAGATTTTGGACGCAGCTTCTATACGCAGTATTTT. This encodes CASSQDFGRSFYTQYF.

This clonotype was observed a few times. The chain uses TRBV3-1 and TRBJ2-3, with 12 bases that match TRBD2. This CDR3 is built from 16 residues. J was trimmed by 2 bases and V by 1 base; bases with no gene match: 1. Germline CDR1 LGHDT, CDR2 YNNKEL (reference sequence). CDR3 protein: CASSQGTSGNTDTQYF. In DNA form, the CDR3 reads TGTGCCAGCAGCCAAGGGACTAGCGGGAACACAGATACGCAGTATTTT.

There are a few counts of this clonotype. The chain carries TRBV20-1 and TRBJ2-3; 10 positions agree with TRBD2. The trim removed 1 base at V and 0 bases at J, leaving 7 bases unmatched. This CDR3 region has 17 residues. The germline CDR1 and CDR2 sequences are DFQATT and SNEGSKA (reference sequence). CDR3 coding DNA: TGCAGTGCTAGAGTCCCTCCACTAGCGGGGAGCACAGATACGCAGTATTTT. Translation: CSARVPPLAGSTDTQYF.

At least ten counts were recorded for this clonotype. V and J are TRBV12-3 or TRBV12-4 and TRBJ1-1; D gene uncertain. The CDR3 spans 14 residues. V gave up 5 bases and J gave up 4 bases, with 14 bases separating them. This chain's CDR3 is CASSTPGKATEAFF. DNA of the CDR3: TGTGCCAGCAGTACCCCGGGGAAGGCCACTGAAGCTTTCTTT.

The V gene is TRBV7-9, the J gene TRBJ1-1; D gene unclear. This CDR3 is 15 amino acids long. CDR1 and CDR2 (germline): SEHNR, FQNEAQ (reference sequence). The V gene lost 4 bases and the J gene lost 0 bases, with 12 bases spanning the gap. The CDR3 coding sequence is TGTGCCAGCAGCTCCACACACGGATTGAACACTGAAGCTTTCTTT. Protein product: CASSSTHGLNTEAFF. The variable domain in full, with the rest retrieved from reference TRBV7-9 and TRBJ1-1, is DTGVSQNPRHKITKRGQNVTFRCDPISEHNRLYWYRQTLGQGPEFLTYFQNEAQLEKSRLLSDRFSAERPKGSFSTLEIQRTEQGDSAMYLCASSSTHGLNTEAFFGQGTRLTVV.

This clonotype has a count of ten or more. Sequence at one end of the junction differs from germline and may be a read error. The chain uses TRBV5-1 and TRBJ2-7; 9 bases line up with TRBD1. CDR1 is SGHRS, CDR2 YFSETQ, per germline. The CDR3 has 15 amino acids. The CDR3 nucleotides read TGTGCCAGCAGTTTATCTGGGACAGGGTTATACGAGCAGTACTTC. Its protein product is CASSLSGTGLYEQYF.

V gene TRBV12-3 or TRBV12-4 combines with J gene TRBJ2-1; 7 bases are a match to TRBD2. The trim removed 5 bases at V and 3 bases at J, leaving 7 bases unmatched. The CDR3 spans 15 residues. Here the CDR3 DNA reads TGTGCCAGCAGTCGAAGCGGGAACGGCTACAATGAGCAGTTCTTC. Amino acids: CASSRSGNGYNEQFF.